These T cell receptor beta chains were read from a single sample in a study of CD4 T cells in relation to SARS-CoV-2 and coronaviruses. The data were produced by immunoSEQ multiplex PCR, yet TCRdb's version contains in-frame clones alone and is incomplete. In the table there are some 68,000 clones, approximately 93% of which are singletons. The sequencing input was naive CD4+ T cells from PBMCs. The receptors stem from a human donor in good health. CDR3s include the opening cysteine and the closing phenylalanine or tryptophan. D genes are given only for firm matches. Rows may omit the clone size; those that give it use once, few, many or a size class.

v_gene	j_gene	abundance	d_gene	CDR3aa	CDR3nt
TRBV5-6	TRBJ2-2	.	TRBD1	CASKVTGGPGELFF	TGTGCCAGCAAGGTGACAGGGGGCCCCGGGGAGCTGTTTTTT
TRBV19	TRBJ1-2	.	TRBD1	CASRTGTVNYGYTF	TGTGCCAGTAGGACAGGGACCGTTAACTATGGCTACACCTTC
TRBV4-1	TRBJ1-2	.	TRBD1	CASSPVTQGDYGYTF	TGCGCCAGCAGCCCAGTCACCCAGGGGGACTATGGCTACACCTTC
TRBV5-6	TRBJ1-1	.	.	CASSLGRLNTEAFF	TGTGCCAGCAGCTTGGGGCGCTTAAACACTGAAGCTTTCTTT
TRBV10-3	TRBJ2-7	.	.	CAISDGSGSYEQYF	TGTGCCATCAGTGATGGTTCGGGTTCCTACGAGCAGTACTTC
TRBV6-2/TRBV6-3	TRBJ2-1	.	.	CASSYPGTVNEQFF	TGTGCCAGCAGTTACCCCGGGACGGTGAATGAGCAGTTCTTC
TRBV4-1	TRBJ1-6	.	.	CASSQTESSYNSPLHF	TGCGCCAGCAGCCAAACAGAGAGCTCCTATAATTCACCCCTCCACTTT
TRBV28	TRBJ2-7	.	.	CASSFFSSGVGEQYF	TGTGCCAGCAGTTTCTTCTCGTCAGGAGTCGGCGAGCAGTACTTC
TRBV6-2/TRBV6-3	TRBJ2-3	.	TRBD2	CASSYYLGLAGGLLPDTQYF	TGTGCCAGCAGTTACTATCTGGGACTAGCGGGAGGCCTACTCCCAGATACGCAGTATTTT
TRBV5-4	TRBJ2-5	.	TRBD2	CASSGGGLAEETQYF	TGTGCCAGCAGCGGGGGCGGACTAGCGGAAGAGACCCAGTACTTC
TRBV27	TRBJ2-3	.	TRBD2	CASSFRGGFVADTQYF	TGTGCCAGCAGTTTTAGGGGAGGGTTTGTTGCAGATACGCAGTATTTT
TRBV27	TRBJ2-3	.	TRBD2	CASSLQGLAGGPASTDTQYF	TGTGCCAGCAGTTTACAGGGACTAGCGGGAGGGCCCGCTAGCACAGATACGCAGTATTTT
TRBV28	TRBJ2-7	.	.	CASSLYESAEQYF	TGTGCCAGCAGTTTATATGAATCGGCCGAGCAGTACTTC
TRBV7-2	TRBJ1-1	.	.	CASSFGENTEAFF	TGTGCCAGCAGCTTCGGAGAGAACACTGAAGCTTTCTTT
TRBV12-3/TRBV12-4	TRBJ2-5	.	.	CASSFRETQYF	TGTGCCAGCAGTTTCCGGGAGACCCAGTACTTC
TRBV28	TRBJ1-1	.	TRBD1	CASSSSGQGNTEAFF	TGTGCCAGCAGTTCCTCGGGACAGGGGAACACTGAAGCTTTCTTT
TRBV7-2	TRBJ1-1	.	.	CASSSQVNTEAFF	TGTGCCAGCAGCTCCCAGGTGAACACTGAAGCTTTCTTT
TRBV3-1/TRBV3-2	TRBJ1-2	.	.	CASSQASGPYGYTF	TGTGCCAGCAGCCAAGCGTCGGGGCCCTATGGCTACACCTTC
TRBV19	TRBJ1-6	.	TRBD1	CASSSDRATGSPLHF	TGTGCCAGTAGTAGCGACAGGGCAACTGGTTCACCCCTCCACTTT
TRBV10-1	TRBJ2-3	.	.	CASSDPTGSSTDTQYF	TGCGCCAGCAGTGACCCCACAGGTTCTAGCACAGATACGCAGTATTTT
TRBV28	TRBJ1-1	.	.	CASIMMPGATEAFF	TGTGCCAGCATCATGATGCCCGGGGCCACTGAAGCTTTCTTT
TRBV3-1/TRBV3-2	TRBJ1-4	.	.	CASSQHGREKLFF	TGTGCCAGCAGCCAACATGGACGAGAAAAACTGTTTTTT
TRBV5-1	TRBJ2-5	once	.	CASSSGTSEETQYF	TGCGCCAGCAGCTCCGGGACCTCGGAGGAGACCCAGTACTTC
TRBV7-2	TRBJ2-7	once	TRBD2	CASSHRSGGALGHYREQYF	TGTGCCAGCAGCCACCGTAGCGGGGGGGCTCTGGGTCATTATCGCGAGCAGTACTTC
TRBV9	TRBJ2-5	.	.	CASSVESRETQYF	TGTGCCAGCAGCGTAGAAAGTCGAGAGACCCAGTACTTC
TRBV27	TRBJ1-2	.	.	CASSLLRGHGYTF	TGTGCCAGCAGTTTACTGCGAGGCCATGGCTACACCTTC
TRBV12-3/TRBV12-4	TRBJ2-3	.	TRBD2	CASTEISGHTQYF	TGTGCCAGCACCGAAATTAGCGGGCATACGCAGTATTTT
TRBV27	TRBJ2-7	.	TRBD1	CASSLRDRSSSYEQYF	TGTGCCAGCAGTTTAAGGGACAGGTCGAGCTCCTACGAGCAGTACTTC
TRBV29-1	TRBJ1-1	.	.	CSVLLGGQGTEAFF	TGCAGCGTTCTTCTAGGGGGGCAGGGGACTGAAGCTTTCTTT
TRBV24-1	TRBJ2-4	.	.	CATSDSGQAKNIQYF	TGTGCCACCAGTGATTCCGGACAGGCCAAAAACATTCAGTACTTC
TRBV4-3	TRBJ1-4	.	.	CASSQGYGEKLFF	TGCGCCAGCAGCCAAGGTTATGGGGAAAAACTGTTTTTT
TRBV5-1	TRBJ2-3	.	.	CASSPGKGTDTQYF	TGCGCCAGCAGCCCCGGGAAGGGTACAGATACGCAGTATTTT
TRBV18	TRBJ2-3	.	TRBD2	CASSPRSTSGGFGTDTQYF	TGTGCCAGCTCACCTCGATCGACTAGCGGGGGGTTTGGCACAGATACGCAGTATTTT
TRBV12-2	TRBJ1-6	.	.	CASRLLGLYNSPLHF	TGTGCAAGTCGCTTATTGGGCCTCTATAATTCACCCCTCCACTTT
TRBV14	TRBJ1-1	.	.	CASSQDRGLRGTEAFF	TGTGCCAGCAGCCAAGACCGGGGGCTGAGGGGCACTGAAGCTTTCTTT
TRBV9	TRBJ2-2	.	.	CASSPPTGRASSGELFF	TGTGCCAGCAGCCCACCTACAGGGAGGGCTAGTTCCGGGGAGCTGTTTTTT
TRBV28	TRBJ1-1	.	.	CASRGTTRAEAFF	TGTGCCAGCAGGGGGACAACCCGAGCTGAAGCTTTCTTT
TRBV5-1	TRBJ1-2	.	TRBD1	CASSSMGTVYGYTF	TGCGCCAGCAGCTCAATGGGGACAGTCTATGGCTACACCTTC
TRBV29-1	TRBJ2-1	.	.	CSVASYNEQFF	TGCAGCGTTGCTAGCTACAATGAGCAGTTCTTC
TRBV9	TRBJ2-1	.	TRBD2	CASSPLAGANNEQFF	TGTGCCAGCAGCCCACTAGCGGGAGCCAACAATGAGCAGTTCTTC